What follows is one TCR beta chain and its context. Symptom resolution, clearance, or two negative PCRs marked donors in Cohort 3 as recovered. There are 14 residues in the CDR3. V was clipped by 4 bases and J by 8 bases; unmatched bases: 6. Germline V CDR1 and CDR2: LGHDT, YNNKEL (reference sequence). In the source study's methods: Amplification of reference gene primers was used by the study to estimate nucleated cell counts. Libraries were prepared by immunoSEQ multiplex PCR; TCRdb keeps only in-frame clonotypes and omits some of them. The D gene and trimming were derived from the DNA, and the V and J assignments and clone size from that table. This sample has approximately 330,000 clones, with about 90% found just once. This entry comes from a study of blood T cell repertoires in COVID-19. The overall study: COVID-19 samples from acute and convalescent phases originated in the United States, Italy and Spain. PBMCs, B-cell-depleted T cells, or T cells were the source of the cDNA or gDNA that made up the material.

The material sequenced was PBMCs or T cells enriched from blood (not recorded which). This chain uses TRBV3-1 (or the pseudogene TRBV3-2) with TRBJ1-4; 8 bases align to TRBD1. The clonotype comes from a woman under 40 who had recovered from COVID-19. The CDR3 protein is CASSLQGGSEKLFF. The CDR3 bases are TGTGCCAGCAGCCTACAGGGGGGATCAGAAAAACTGTTTTTT.